This T cell receptor beta chain was sequenced for a study of tumor and adjacent non-tumor tissue in lung cancer. The wider study: Stage I to III disease affected some 11 men and about five women aged roughly 31 to 76.

In the case of this clonotype: Its antigen is still unknown. A read error may account for a junction end that differs from germline.

The library came from three nested PCR rounds adapted from ARM-PCR protocols. TCRdb ran MiXCR on the multiplex PCR reads and lists one entry per CDR3 protein. The sample has tens of thousands of distinct CDR3 sequences; roughly 80% are singletons. RNA was extracted from bulk tissue without any cell sorting. Distant lung tissue was collected more than 3 cm away from the tumor edge. The CDR3 is made up of 15 amino acids. Broader study findings: Significantly higher TCR diversity was found in tumor than normal lung.

The sample was distant non-tumor lung tissue. The origin of this receptor is a man aged 55 to 70 with non-small cell lung cancer. This chain joins TRBV12-3 or TRBV12-4 and TRBJ1-1; D remains ambiguous. For the CDR3, the DNA is TGTGCCAGCAGTTTCCCATGGATACCGAACACTGAACCTTTCTTT. This translates into CASSFPWIPNTEPFF.